The next 7 T cell receptor beta chains were all read from a single sample in a study of CD8+ T cells in alopecia areata. As the sequencing template, cDNA was produced by extracting RNA and reverse transcribing it. Profiling relied on immunoSEQ multiplex PCR, and the TCRdb table lists in-frame clones only, not all of them. The top ten hold 4.9% of the sample, which has a few hundred thousand clones, 45% to 70% seen once. Material for sequencing was CD8+ T cells sorted from blood. The source of these receptors is a human donor in good health.

The rearrangement joins TRBV27 to TRBJ2-5, with TRBD2 identical over 8 bases. The junction had 5 bases not matched to a gene; V was cut back by 2 bases and J by 3 bases. The CDR3 covers 15 residues. The germline V gene encodes CDR1 MNHEY and CDR2 SMNVEV (reference sequence). The CDR3 protein is CASSLRGLVKETQYF. The CDR3, as DNA: TGTGCCAGCAGTTTAAGGGGACTAGTGAAAGAGACCCAGTACTTC.

This clone was seen a few times. This sequence joins TRBV5-4 and TRBJ2-5, with D perhaps given as TRBD1 or TRBD2 (6 bases each). Germline assignment: CDR1 SGHNT and CDR2 YYREEE (reference sequence). V shed 9 bases and J shed 1 base, with 7 bases lying between them. The CDR3 has 11 amino acids. The CDR3 DNA reads as TGTGCCACGGGGGCCCAAGAGACCCAGTACTTC. Amino acids: CATGAQETQYF.

This clone has more than one count but fewer than ten. The V gene is TRBV29-1, the J gene TRBJ2-7; D may be TRBD1 (6 bases). Germline V CDR1 and CDR2: SQVTM, ANQGSEA. V lost 6 bases and J lost 0, with 18 bases in between. The CDR3 is 15 residues long. The CDR3 sequence is CSVLSTGFHSYEQYF. The CDR3 region has the DNA TGCAGCGTCCTATCCACAGGGTTCCACTCCTACGAGCAGTACTTC.

In its sample, this clone was seen a few times. The chain couples TRBV7-8 to TRBJ2-6; D is undetermined. The germline V gene encodes CDR1 SGHVS and CDR2 FQNEAQ. V was cut by 1 base and J by 2 bases, with 3 bases left in between. The CDR3 extends over 14 amino acids. In DNA form, the CDR3 reads TGTGCCAGCAGCTTAGGTGCTGGGGCCAACGTCCTGACTTTC. This encodes CASSLGAGANVLTF.

The gene calls are TRBV27 and TRBJ2-7; 10 positions agree with TRBD1. Germline CDR1 MNHEY, CDR2 SMNVEV (reference sequence). Germline trimming cut 2 bases from V and 5 bases from J; bases unmatched to any gene: 3. The CDR3 is made up of 14 amino acids. CDR3 in amino acids: CASSLMGTGDEQYF. For the CDR3, the DNA is TGTGCCAGCAGTTTAATGGGGACAGGGGACGAGCAGTACTTC.

The J gene is TRBJ1-5, the V gene TRBV30; D gene ambiguous. Germline V gene data show CDR1 as GTSNPN and CDR2 as SVGIG (reference sequence). V lost 1 base and J 0 bases, leaving 7 bases between the germline ends. There are 14 residues in the CDR3. CDR3 coding DNA: TGTGCCTGGAGTGGAGGGATTAGCAATCAGCCCCAGCATTTT. Translated: CAWSGGISNQPQHF.

V gene TRBV4-1 combines with J gene TRBJ2-7; perhaps TRBD1 as D (8 bases). Germline V gene lookup returns CDR1 MGHRA and CDR2 YSYEKL. The germline V and J ends were trimmed by 0 bases and 6 bases, with 18 bases remaining between them. This CDR3 comprises 16 residues. This CDR3 reads CASSQERGTGPLEQYF. The CDR3, as DNA: TGCGCCAGCAGCCAAGAGCGGGGGACAGGTCCGCTCGAGCAGTACTTC.